The TCR beta chain described here comes from a study of early T cells in non-severe SARS-CoV-2 infection. V dropped 0 bases and J dropped 1 base, with 3 bases sitting between them. Germline V gene data show CDR1 as SEHNR and CDR2 as FQNEAQ (reference sequence). CDR3 length: 13 residues. This clonotype was detected many times. TCRdb analysed the 5' RACE reads with MiXCR anew, one entry per CDR3 protein. The sample holds fewer than 65,000 distinct CDR3 sequences, around 9.7% seen once. The receptor was isolated from an adult who was a healthcare worker with PCR-confirmed SARS-CoV-2 infection or an uninfected control (not recorded which). This chain links TRBV7-9 with TRBJ1-1; D is unclear. The specimen sequenced was whole blood. DNA of the CDR3: TGTGCCAGCAGCTTAGCAGCGAACACTGAAGCTTTCTTT. As protein: CASSLAANTEAFF.